A single sample gave rise to the 5 T cell receptor beta chains below, sequenced in a study of cytomegalovirus exposure and HLA in healthy donors. 60 Vbeta and 13 Jbeta primers were used in PCR. Here immunoSEQ multiplex PCR was the method, and the copy in TCRdb shows in-frame clones only, minus some. Of 150,000 or so clones listed, around 75% were seen once; the top ten hold around 8.3%. Sample: PBMCs. These receptors were obtained from a woman aged 40-49 years in good health and CMV-seropositive.

The chain couples TRBV19 to TRBJ1-1; 9 bases map to TRBD1. The junction had 11 bases not matched to a gene; V was cut back by 6 bases and J by 0 bases. The CDR3 runs to 17 residues. Looked up from germline, CDR1 is LNHDA and CDR2 is SQIVND (reference sequence). CDR3 in amino acids: CASRPGQGILLNTEAFF. The CDR3 coding sequence is TGTGCCAGTAGACCTGGACAGGGGATCCTATTGAACACTGAAGCTTTCTTT.

The genes are TRBV7-2 and TRBJ2-7; 8 bases are shared with TRBD1. The J segment lost 1 base and the V segment lost 5 bases, leaving 4 bases of the junction unmatched. Germline CDR1 is SGHTA and CDR2 is FQGNSA. The CDR3 consists of 14 residues. This CDR3 is CASSPNRGSYEQYF. CDR3 in DNA: TGTGCCAGCAGCCCAAACAGGGGGTCCTACGAGCAGTACTTC.

The rearrangement uses TRBV5-6 and TRBJ2-1; TRBD2 matches 8 bases. Germline CDR1 and CDR2: SGHDT and YYEEEE. The CDR3 extends over 15 amino acids. The junction had 3 bases not matched to a gene; V was cut back by 1 base and J by 3 bases. CDR3 region: CASSLRLAHYNEQFF. In nucleotides, the CDR3 is TGTGCCAGCAGCTTGCGACTAGCGCACTACAATGAGCAGTTCTTC.

For the CDR3, the DNA is TGTGCCACCAGCAGAGTTGGCCCTAACTATGGCTACACCTTC. Amino acid sequence: CATSRVGPNYGYTF. V usage is TRBV15 and J usage is TRBJ1-2, with unresolved D. The length of the CDR3 is 14 residues. V was trimmed by 1 base and J by 0 bases, leaving 6 bases between them. CDR1 is LNHNV, CDR2 YYDKDF, per germline (reference sequence).

CDR3 sequence (DNA): TGCGCCAGCAGCCAACCACTGGGGCAGGGGCCTAACAATGAGCAGTTCTTC. The encoded protein is CASSQPLGQGPNNEQFF. This chain connects TRBV4-1 to TRBJ2-1; TRBD1 might be the D (6 bases). V was pared by 2 bases and J by 5 bases, with 19 bases between. There are 17 residues in the CDR3. Per the germline V gene, CDR1 is MGHRA and CDR2 is YSYEKL.